These 10 T cell receptor beta chains were sequenced from one sample in a study of blood T cell repertoires in COVID-19. Clones were sequenced by immunoSEQ multiplex PCR, and TCRdb holds only the in-frame ones, with some missing. Among about 120,000 clones, 88% were seen once, and the ten largest hold about a tenth. Sequencing was performed on peripheral blood. Receptors were obtained from a man between 45 and 60 years old with acute or convalescent COVID-19.

This sequence joins TRBV11-2 and TRBJ2-1; TRBD2 aligns across 8 bases. V shed 3 bases, J shed 8 bases, and the junction held 6 bases outside the gene matches. The CDR3 extends over 14 amino acids. The V gene's germline CDR1 is SGHAT and CDR2 FQNNGV. CDR3 coding DNA: TGTGCCAGCAGCTTGCGACTAGCGTCCGATGAGCAGTTCTTC. Amino acids: CASSLRLASDEQFF.

The J gene is TRBJ1-3, the V gene TRBV19; D is unresolved. CDR3 length: 15 residues. V lost 8 bases and J lost 0, with 14 bases in between. Germline V gives CDR1 LNHDA, CDR2 SQIVND (reference sequence). DNA for the CDR3: TGTGCCAGTTTTGAGGGCCGTCGCTCTGGAAACACCATATATTTT. It codes for CASFEGRRSGNTIYF.

This clone was counted a single time. The CDR3: CASRGGDSYEQYF. The DNA of the CDR3 is TGTGCCAGCAGGGGGGGGGACTCCTACGAGCAGTACTTC. V usage is TRBV6-5 and J usage is TRBJ2-7, with 7 bases matching TRBD2. V shed 6 bases and J 0 bases; nucleotides not matched to a gene: 2. This CDR3 has 13 residues. Germline V gene lookup returns CDR1 MNHEY and CDR2 SVGAGI.

The chain carries TRBV27 and TRBJ2-7; 9 bases fit TRBD2. The CDR3 consists of 14 residues. Germline CDR1 is MNHEY and CDR2 is SMNVEV (reference sequence). With 3 bases clipped from V and 4 bases from J, the junction kept 4 bases outside the gene matches. Written as DNA, the CDR3 is TGTGCCAGCAGTTTTATAGCGGGAGTTTACGAGCAGTACTTC. Amino acids: CASSFIAGVYEQYF.

The rearrangement joins TRBV5-4 to TRBJ1-1; possible D gene TRBD1, 5 bases. The CDR3 is 14 amino acids. Germline CDR1 is SGHNT and CDR2 is YYREEE (reference sequence). V gave up 0 bases and J gave up 2 bases, with 8 bases separating them. For the CDR3, the DNA is TGTGCCAGCAGCTTGGCAGGGATCAACACTGAAGCTTTCTTT. Amino acid sequence: CASSLAGINTEAFF.

In its sample, this clone was seen once. The chain uses TRBV7-9 and TRBJ2-1, with 10 bases matching TRBD2. The CDR3 consists of 15 residues. Germline V gives CDR1 SEHNR, CDR2 FQNEAQ (reference sequence). V lost 6 bases and J lost 2; bases outside the gene matches: 4. The CDR3 loop is CASRAAGGPYNEQFF. In DNA, the CDR3 is TGTGCCAGCAGGGCAGCGGGAGGGCCCTACAATGAGCAGTTCTTC.

The chain joins TRBV9 to TRBJ1-1; 8 nucleotides align to TRBD1. In germline, CDR1 is SGDLS, CDR2 YYNGEE. The junction had 7 bases not matched to a gene; V was cut back by 0 bases and J by 6 bases. The CDR3 has 15 amino acids. This CDR3 reads CASSVDSQGQAEAFF. DNA of the CDR3: TGTGCCAGCAGCGTAGATAGTCAGGGACAGGCTGAAGCTTTCTTT.

V gene TRBV11-2 combines with J gene TRBJ1-6, with unresolved D. The ends were cut back, 4 bases at V and 9 bases at J, with 13 bases in the middle. The length of the CDR3 is 14 residues. The germline gives CDR1 SGHAT, CDR2 FQNNGV. The chain's CDR3 is CASSSYGLGSPLHF. The CDR3 coding sequence is TGTGCCAGCAGCTCATACGGACTTGGTTCACCCCTCCACTTT.

The J gene is TRBJ1-4, the V gene TRBV9; 8 nucleotides line up with TRBD1. Per germline, CDR1 SGDLS and CDR2 YYNGEE. J gave up 8 bases and V 0 bases, and 6 bases lay outside the gene matches. This CDR3 comprises 15 residues. CDR3 in DNA: TGTGCCAGCAGCGTAGGACCACAGGGGGGAGAAAAACTGTTTTTT. Protein: CASSVGPQGGEKLFF.

About this clone: This CDR3 is also generated by other DNA sequences in the sample. The V and J genes are TRBV18 and TRBJ2-1; 9 positions match TRBD2. Looked up from germline, CDR1 is KGHSH and CDR2 is LQKENI. CDR3 length: 15 residues. Losses at the gene ends were 6 bases for V and 1 base for J; bases not matched to a gene: 4. The CDR3 region has the DNA TGTGCCAGCTCTCCCACTAGCGGGTCCTACAATGAGCAGTTCTTC. Protein sequence: CASSPTSGSYNEQFF.